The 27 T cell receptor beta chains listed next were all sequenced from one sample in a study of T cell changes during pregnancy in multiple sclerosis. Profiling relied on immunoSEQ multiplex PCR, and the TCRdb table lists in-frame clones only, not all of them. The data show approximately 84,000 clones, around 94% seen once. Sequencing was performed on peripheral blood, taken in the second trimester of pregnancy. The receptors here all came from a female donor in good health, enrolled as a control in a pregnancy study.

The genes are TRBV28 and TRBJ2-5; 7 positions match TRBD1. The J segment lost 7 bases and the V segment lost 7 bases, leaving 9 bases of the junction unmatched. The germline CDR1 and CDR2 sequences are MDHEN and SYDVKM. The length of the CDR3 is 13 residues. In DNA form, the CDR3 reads TGTGCCAGCACCATTAAGGGGGCTGGGACCCAGTACTTC. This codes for CASTIKGAGTQYF.

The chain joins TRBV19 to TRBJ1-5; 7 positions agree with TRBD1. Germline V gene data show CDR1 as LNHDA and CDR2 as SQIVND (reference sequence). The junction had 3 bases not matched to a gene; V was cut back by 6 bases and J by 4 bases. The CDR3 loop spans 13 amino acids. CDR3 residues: CASSATGNQPQHF. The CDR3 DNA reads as TGTGCCAGTAGCGCGACAGGGAATCAGCCCCAGCATTTT.

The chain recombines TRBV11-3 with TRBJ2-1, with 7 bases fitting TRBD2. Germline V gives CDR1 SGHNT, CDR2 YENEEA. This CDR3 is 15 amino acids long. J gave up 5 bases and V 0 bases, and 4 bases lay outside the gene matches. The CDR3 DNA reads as TGTGCCAGCAGCTTAGAGGGGACTAAAAACAATGAGCAGTTCTTC. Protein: CASSLEGTKNNEQFF.

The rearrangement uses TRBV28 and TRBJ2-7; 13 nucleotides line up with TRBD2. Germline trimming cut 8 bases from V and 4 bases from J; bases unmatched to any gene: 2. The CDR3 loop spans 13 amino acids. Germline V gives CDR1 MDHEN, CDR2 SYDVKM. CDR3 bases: TGTGCCAGCGGACTAGCGGGAGAATACGAGCAGTACTTC. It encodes CASGLAGEYEQYF. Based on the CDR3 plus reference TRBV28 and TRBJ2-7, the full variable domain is DVKVTQSSRYLVKRTGEKVFLECVQDMDHENMFWYRQDPGLGLRLIYFSYDVKMKEKGDIPEGYSVSREKKERFSLILESASTNQTSMYLCASGLAGEYEQYFGPGTRLTVT.

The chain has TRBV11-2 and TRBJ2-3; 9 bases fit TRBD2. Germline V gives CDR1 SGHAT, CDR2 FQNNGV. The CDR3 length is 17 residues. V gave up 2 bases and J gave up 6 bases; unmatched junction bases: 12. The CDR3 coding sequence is TGTGCCAGCAGCTTACAAGAGGCTAGCGGGGAGTGGGATACGCAGTATTTT. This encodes CASSLQEASGEWDTQYF.

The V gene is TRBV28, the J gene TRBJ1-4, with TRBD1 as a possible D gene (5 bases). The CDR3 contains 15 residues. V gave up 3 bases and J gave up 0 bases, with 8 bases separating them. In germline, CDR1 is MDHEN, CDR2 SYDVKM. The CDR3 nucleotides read TGTGCCAGCAGTTTGATAGGGGCAACTAATGAAAAACTGTTTTTT. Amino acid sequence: CASSLIGATNEKLFF.

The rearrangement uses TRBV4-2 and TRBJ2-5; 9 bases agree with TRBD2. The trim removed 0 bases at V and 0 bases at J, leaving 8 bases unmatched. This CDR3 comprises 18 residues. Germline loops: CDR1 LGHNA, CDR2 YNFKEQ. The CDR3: CASSQEGVAGGDQETQYF. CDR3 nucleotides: TGTGCCAGCAGCCAAGAAGGTGTGGCGGGAGGGGACCAAGAGACCCAGTACTTC.

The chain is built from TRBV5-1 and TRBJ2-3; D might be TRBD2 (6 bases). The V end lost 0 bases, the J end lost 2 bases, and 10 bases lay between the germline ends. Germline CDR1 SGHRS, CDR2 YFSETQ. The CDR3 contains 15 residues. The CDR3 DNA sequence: TGCGCCAGCAGCTTGGTGGCGGGGACCACAGATACGCAGTATTTT. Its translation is CASSLVAGTTDTQYF.

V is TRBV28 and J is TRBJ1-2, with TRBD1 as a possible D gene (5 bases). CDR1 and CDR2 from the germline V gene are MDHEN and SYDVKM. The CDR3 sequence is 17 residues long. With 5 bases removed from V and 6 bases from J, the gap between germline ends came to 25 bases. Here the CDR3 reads CASSPTPATEKSHGYTF. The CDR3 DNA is TGTGCCAGCAGTCCTACCCCCGCGACAGAAAAGTCCCATGGCTACACCTTC.

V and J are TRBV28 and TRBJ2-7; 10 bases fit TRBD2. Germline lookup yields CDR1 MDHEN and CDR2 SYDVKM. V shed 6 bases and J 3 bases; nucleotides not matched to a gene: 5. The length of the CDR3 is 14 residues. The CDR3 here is CASRPPSGGYEQYF. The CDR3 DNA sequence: TGTGCCAGCAGGCCCCCTAGCGGGGGCTACGAGCAGTACTTC.

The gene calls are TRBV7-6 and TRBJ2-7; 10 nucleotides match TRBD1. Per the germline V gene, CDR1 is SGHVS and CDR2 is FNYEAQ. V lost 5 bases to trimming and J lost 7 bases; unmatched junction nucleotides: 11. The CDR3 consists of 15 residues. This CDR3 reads CASSEDRDRGGEQYF. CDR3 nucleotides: TGTGCCAGCAGCGAGGACCGGGACAGGGGAGGGGAGCAGTACTTC.

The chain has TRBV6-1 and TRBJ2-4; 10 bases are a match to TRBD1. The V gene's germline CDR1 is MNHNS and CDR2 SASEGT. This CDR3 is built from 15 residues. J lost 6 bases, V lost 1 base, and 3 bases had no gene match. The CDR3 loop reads CASSEGTGGSNIQYF. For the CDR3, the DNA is TGTGCCAGCAGTGAAGGGACAGGGGGTTCAAACATTCAGTACTTC.

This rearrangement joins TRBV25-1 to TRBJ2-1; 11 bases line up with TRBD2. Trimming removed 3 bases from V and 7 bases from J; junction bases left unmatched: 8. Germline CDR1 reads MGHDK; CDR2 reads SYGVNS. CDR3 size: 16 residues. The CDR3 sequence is CASSDYRLAGINEQFF. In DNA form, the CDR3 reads TGTGCCAGCAGTGATTACAGACTAGCGGGAATAAATGAGCAGTTCTTC.

In DNA form, the CDR3 reads TGTGCCAGCAGTCCAACTAGCGGCAGCTCCTACGAGCAGTACTTC. The encoded protein is CASSPTSGSSYEQYF. The V gene is TRBV27, the J gene TRBJ2-7; TRBD2 matches 8 bases. The germline V gene encodes CDR1 MNHEY and CDR2 SMNVEV (reference sequence). After removal of 5 bases from V and 0 bases from J, the junction contained 6 bases not matched to a gene. This CDR3 has 15 amino acids.

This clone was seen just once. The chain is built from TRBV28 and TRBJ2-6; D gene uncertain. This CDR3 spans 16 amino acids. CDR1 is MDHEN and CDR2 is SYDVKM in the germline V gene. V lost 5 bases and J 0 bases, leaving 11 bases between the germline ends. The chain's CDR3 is CASSPDGYSGANVLTF. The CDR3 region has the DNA TGTGCCAGCAGTCCTGACGGGTACTCTGGGGCCAACGTCCTGACTTTC.

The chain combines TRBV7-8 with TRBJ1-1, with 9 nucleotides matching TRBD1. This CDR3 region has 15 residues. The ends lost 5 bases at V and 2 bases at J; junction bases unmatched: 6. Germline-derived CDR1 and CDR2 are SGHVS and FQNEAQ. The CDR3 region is CASSPPGQGNTEAFF. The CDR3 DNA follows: TGTGCCAGCAGCCCCCCGGGACAGGGAAACACTGAAGCTTTCTTT.

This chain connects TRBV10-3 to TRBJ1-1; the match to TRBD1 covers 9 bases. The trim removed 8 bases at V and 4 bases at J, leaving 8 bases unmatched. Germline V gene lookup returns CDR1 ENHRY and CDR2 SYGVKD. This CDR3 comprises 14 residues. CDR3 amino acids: CAIGETGGGTEAFF. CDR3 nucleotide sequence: TGTGCCATCGGCGAGACAGGGGGAGGCACTGAAGCTTTCTTT.

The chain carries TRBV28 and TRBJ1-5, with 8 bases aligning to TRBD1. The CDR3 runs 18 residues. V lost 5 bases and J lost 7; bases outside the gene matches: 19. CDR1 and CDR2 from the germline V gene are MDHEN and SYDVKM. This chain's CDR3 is CASSPPRTGSKFRQPQHF. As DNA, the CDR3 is TGTGCCAGCAGTCCGCCCCGGACAGGGAGTAAATTTAGGCAGCCCCAGCATTTT.

CDR3 amino acids: CASSLIGGWETQYF. The CDR3 nucleotides are TGTGCCAGCAGTTTGATTGGGGGCTGGGAGACCCAGTACTTC. J is TRBJ2-5 and V is TRBV28; possibly TRBD1 for D (6 bases). Trimming stripped 3 bases from V and 5 bases from J, with 13 bases between. CDR3 size: 14 residues. CDR1 is MDHEN and CDR2 is SYDVKM in the germline V gene.

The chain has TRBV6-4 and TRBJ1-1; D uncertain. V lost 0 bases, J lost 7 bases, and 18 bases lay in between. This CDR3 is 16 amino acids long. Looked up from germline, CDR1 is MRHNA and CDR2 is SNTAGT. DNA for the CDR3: TGTGCCAGCAGTGACTCGAGTATTCCGGGTGGAGGTGAAGCTTTCTTT. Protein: CASSDSSIPGGGEAFF.

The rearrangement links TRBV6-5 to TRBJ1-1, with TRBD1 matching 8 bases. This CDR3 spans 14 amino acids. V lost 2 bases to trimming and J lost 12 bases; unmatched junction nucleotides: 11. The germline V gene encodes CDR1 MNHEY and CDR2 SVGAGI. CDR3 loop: CASSYPYGQGPTFF. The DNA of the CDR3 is TGTGCCAGCAGTTACCCGTATGGACAGGGCCCGACTTTCTTT.

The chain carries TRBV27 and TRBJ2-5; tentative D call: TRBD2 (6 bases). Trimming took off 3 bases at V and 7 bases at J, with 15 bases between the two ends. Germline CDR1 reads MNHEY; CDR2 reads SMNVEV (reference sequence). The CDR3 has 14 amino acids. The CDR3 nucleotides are TGTGCCAGCAGTTTGCAGGGCCCCGGGGGGACCCAGTACTTC. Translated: CASSLQGPGGTQYF.

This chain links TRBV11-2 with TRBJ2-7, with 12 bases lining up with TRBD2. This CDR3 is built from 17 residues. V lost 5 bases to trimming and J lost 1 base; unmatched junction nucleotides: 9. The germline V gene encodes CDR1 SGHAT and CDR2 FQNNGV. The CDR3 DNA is TGTGCCAGCAGCCGGGGGGAAACTAGCGGGGGGTCCTACGAGCAGTACTTC. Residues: CASSRGETSGGSYEQYF.

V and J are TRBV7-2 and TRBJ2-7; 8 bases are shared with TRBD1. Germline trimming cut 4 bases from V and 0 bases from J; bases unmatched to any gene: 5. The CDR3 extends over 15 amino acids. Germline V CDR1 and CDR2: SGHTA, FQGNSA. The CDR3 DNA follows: TGTGCCAGCAGCTCCTACAGGGGGAGCTCCTACGAGCAGTACTTC. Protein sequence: CASSSYRGSSYEQYF.

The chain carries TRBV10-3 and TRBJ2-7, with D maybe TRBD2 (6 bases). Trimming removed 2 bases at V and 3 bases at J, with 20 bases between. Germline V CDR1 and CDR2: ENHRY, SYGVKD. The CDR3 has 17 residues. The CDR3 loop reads CAISEPGTWRDDYEQYF. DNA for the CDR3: TGTGCCATCAGTGAGCCGGGCACGTGGCGGGACGACTACGAGCAGTACTTC.

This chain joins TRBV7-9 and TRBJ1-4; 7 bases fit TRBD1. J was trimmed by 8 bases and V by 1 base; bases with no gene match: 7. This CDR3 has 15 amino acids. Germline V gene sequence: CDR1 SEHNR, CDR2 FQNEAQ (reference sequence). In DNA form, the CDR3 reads TGTGCCAGCAGCTTAGGACAGGGTATGTCCGAAAAACTGTTTTTT. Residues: CASSLGQGMSEKLFF.

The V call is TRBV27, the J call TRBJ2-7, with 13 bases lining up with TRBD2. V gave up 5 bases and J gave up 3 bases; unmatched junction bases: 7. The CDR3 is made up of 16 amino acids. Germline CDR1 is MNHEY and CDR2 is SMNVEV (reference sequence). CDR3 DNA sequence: TGTGCCAGCAGTCTACCGGGACTAGCGGGATTCTACGAGCAGTACTTC. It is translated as CASSLPGLAGFYEQYF.